Following are 23 T cell receptor beta chains from one sample sequenced in a study of early T cells in non-severe SARS-CoV-2 infection. TCRdb recomputed calls from the 5' RACE reads with MiXCR, one row per CDR3 protein. The sample has 50,000 to 60,000 distinct CDR3 sequences, around 9.3% seen once; the top ten hold roughly 4.7%. Sequencing input: whole blood. Every receptor here comes from an adult who was a healthcare worker with PCR-confirmed SARS-CoV-2 infection or an uninfected control (not recorded which).

This clonotype occurred many times. This chain joins TRBV7-3 and TRBJ2-5; 8 nucleotides line up with TRBD2. This CDR3 contains 15 residues. Germline V gene data show CDR1 as SGHTA and CDR2 as FQGTGA. V lost 2 bases and J lost 5; bases outside the gene matches: 7. CDR3 DNA sequence: TGTGCCAGCAGCTTACTCGGGGCTAGCGGGGAGACCCAGTACTTC. Protein product: CASSLLGASGETQYF.

This clonotype occurred a few times. The gene calls are TRBV12-3 or TRBV12-4 and TRBJ2-1, with 9 bases aligning to TRBD1. The CDR3 extends over 15 amino acids. Germline trimming cut 3 bases from V and 9 bases from J; bases unmatched to any gene: 9. The chain's CDR3 is CASSFSRQGVGEQFF. Written as DNA, the CDR3 is TGTGCCAGCAGTTTCTCCCGACAGGGGGTCGGTGAGCAGTTCTTC.

The chain employs TRBV6-1 and TRBJ2-7; 8 nucleotides agree with TRBD1. The CDR3 runs 15 residues. From germline, CDR1 is MNHNS and CDR2 SASEGT. J gave up 3 bases and V 4 bases, and 8 bases lay outside the gene matches. CDR3 sequence: CASSVPRTGFYEQYF. The CDR3 coding sequence is TGTGCCAGCAGTGTACCCCGGACAGGGTTCTACGAGCAGTACTTC.

This clonotype appeared once. The chain couples TRBV29-1 to TRBJ2-7, with 9 bases lining up with TRBD1. CDR1 SQVTM and CDR2 ANQGSEA come from the germline V gene. There are 13 residues in the CDR3. After removal of 6 bases from V and 4 bases from J, the junction contained 7 bases not matched to a gene. CDR3 loop: CSVATGGRYEQYF. In DNA form, the CDR3 reads TGCAGCGTGGCGACAGGGGGAAGATACGAGCAGTACTTC.

This clonotype was seen a handful of times. CDR3 DNA: TGTGCCAGCAGCTTCCTAGCCTATAATTCACCCCTCCACTTT. Protein: CASSFLAYNSPLHF. This chain joins TRBV5-6 and TRBJ1-6, with no clear D. This CDR3 contains 14 residues. Deletions cut 2 bases from V and 2 bases from J, with 5 bases between. Germline V CDR1 and CDR2: SGHDT, YYEEEE.

This clonotype was counted at least ten times. The chain combines TRBV9 with TRBJ2-1, with D possibly TRBD1 on 6 matching bases. This CDR3 is built from 14 residues. CDR1 is SGDLS and CDR2 is YYNGEE in the germline V gene. The V gene lost 4 bases and the J gene lost 3 bases, with 11 bases spanning the gap. The CDR3 DNA reads TGTGCCAGCAGCCGACGGGACAACTACAATGAGCAGTTCTTC. This translates into CASSRRDNYNEQFF.

The CDR3 DNA reads as TGCAGCGTTGTATTCTACGAGCAGTACTTC. Protein product: CSVVFYEQYF. J is TRBJ2-7 and V is TRBV29-1, with D unclear. Germline CDR1 SQVTM, CDR2 ANQGSEA. V was clipped by 4 bases and J by 3 bases, with 4 bases between them. This CDR3 is 10 amino acids long.

This clonotype was counted a few times. The chain is built from TRBV29-1 and TRBJ2-3; D perhaps matches TRBD2 (5 bases). This CDR3 is 13 amino acids long. Germline lookup yields CDR1 SQVTM and CDR2 ANQGSEA. V lost 5 bases, J lost 3 bases, and 12 bases lay in between. For the CDR3, the DNA is TGCAGCGTTATTGTGGGCGGGACAGATACGCAGTATTTT. Encoded protein: CSVIVGGTDTQYF.

This clonotype was seen a handful of times. V usage is TRBV19 and J usage is TRBJ1-5; 8 bases agree with TRBD1. This CDR3 comprises 15 residues. The germline V gene has CDR1 LNHDA and CDR2 SQIVND (reference sequence). The V and J ends lost 3 bases and 5 bases, in that order; junction bases with no gene match: 6. Written as DNA, the CDR3 is TGTGCCAGTAGTATCCCCGCAGGGGGCCATCAGCCCCAGCATTTT. This translates into CASSIPAGGHQPQHF.

This clonotype was detected many times. The chain couples TRBV29-1 to TRBJ2-3; 10 bases fit TRBD2. The CDR3 consists of 16 residues. Germline CDR1 is SQVTM and CDR2 is ANQGSEA. Trimming removed 0 bases from V and 5 bases from J; junction bases left unmatched: 8. The CDR3 sequence is CSVEDPEREGGDTQYF. The CDR3 coding sequence is TGCAGCGTTGAAGATCCTGAGCGGGAGGGCGGAGATACGCAGTATTTT.

The sample holds a few counts of this clonotype. The gene calls are TRBV7-3 and TRBJ2-1; 11 bases map to TRBD1. CDR1 and CDR2 from the germline V gene are SGHTA and FQGTGA. Trimming removed 5 bases from V and 5 bases from J; junction bases left unmatched: 8. The CDR3 covers 16 residues. CDR3 coding DNA: TGTGCCAGCAGCCCGCGCGGGACAGGGGGTAACAATGAGCAGTTCTTC. Translated, it gives CASSPRGTGGNNEQFF.

The table lists this clonotype with a few counts. The genes are TRBV6-5 and TRBJ2-7, with 9 nucleotides matching TRBD1. CDR1 and CDR2 from the germline V gene are MNHEY and SVGAGI. This CDR3 region has 14 residues. Trimming at V came to 7 bases and at J to 7 bases, leaving 11 bases not matched to a gene. The CDR3 protein is CASTKGTGLGEQYF. The CDR3 coding sequence is TGTGCCAGCACCAAAGGGACAGGGTTGGGTGAGCAGTACTTC.

This clonotype came up many times. The chain couples TRBV29-1 to TRBJ2-5, with 7 bases matching TRBD2. V was pared by 4 bases and J by 0 bases, with 2 bases of the junction left unmatched. The CDR3 is 13 amino acids. The germline gives CDR1 SQVTM, CDR2 ANQGSEA. The CDR3 region has the DNA TGCAGCGTTGTGGGAGGGTACCAAGAGACCCAGTACTTC. Protein sequence: CSVVGGYQETQYF. Looking up the rest from reference TRBV29-1 and TRBJ2-5 gives the full variable domain: SAVISQKPSRDICQRGTSLTIQCQVDSQVTMMFWYRQQPGQSLTLIATANQGSEATYESGFVIDKFPISRPNLTFSTLTVSNMSPEDSSIYLCSVVGGYQETQYFGPGTRLLVL.

This clonotype came up many times. The gene calls are TRBV7-2 and TRBJ2-7; TRBD2 agrees at 13 bases. The germline V gene has CDR1 SGHTA and CDR2 FQGNSA. The CDR3 sequence is 14 residues long. V trimming: 6 bases; J trimming: 2 bases; junction bases outside the gene matches: 1. The CDR3 is CASRLAGGPYEQYF. CDR3 DNA: TGTGCCAGCAGACTAGCGGGAGGGCCCTACGAGCAGTACTTC. Full variable domain (missing parts from reference TRBV7-2 and TRBJ2-7): GAGVSQSPSNKVTEKGKDVELRCDPISGHTALYWYRQSLGQGLEFLIYFQGNSAPDKSGLPSDRFSAERTGGSVSTLTIQRTQQEDSAVYLCASRLAGGPYEQYFGPGTRLTVT.

The genes are TRBV20-1 and TRBJ1-6, with D possibly matching TRBD1 (5 bases). Germline-derived CDR1 and CDR2 are DFQATT and SNEGSKA (reference sequence). Trimming took off 6 bases at V and 7 bases at J, with 16 bases between the two ends. The CDR3 runs 14 residues. The CDR3 reads CSASQGTANSPLHF. The CDR3 nucleotides are TGCAGTGCAAGCCAAGGGACGGCCAATTCACCCCTCCACTTT.

This clonotype was observed many times. The V and J genes are TRBV12-3 or TRBV12-4 and TRBJ2-5; TRBD2 agrees at 14 bases. V trimming: 5 bases; J trimming: 5 bases; junction bases outside the gene matches: 4. The CDR3 loop spans 15 amino acids. CDR3 DNA sequence: TGTGCCAGCAGTCGGACTAGCGGGGGGATTGAGACCCAGTACTTC. It is translated as CASSRTSGGIETQYF.

This clonotype was counted ten times or more. The chain has TRBV2 and TRBJ1-1; D uncertain. Germline values: CDR1 SNHLY, CDR2 FYNNEI. Trimming cost V 6 bases and J 3 bases, with 11 bases left between them. CDR3 length: 13 amino acids. The CDR3 here is CASRAKRDTEAFF. For the CDR3, the DNA is TGTGCCAGCAGGGCGAAGAGGGACACTGAAGCTTTCTTT.

This clonotype was counted at least ten times. J is TRBJ2-3 and V is TRBV6-5, with a tentative D call TRBD2 (6 bases). Between the trimmed V and J ends, which lost 2 bases and 5 bases, there was a span of 14 bases. This CDR3 contains 15 residues. The germline V gene has CDR1 MNHEY and CDR2 SVGAGI. The CDR3 DNA reads as TGTGCCAGCAGTTACGGCGGGGACGAGGGAGATACGCAGTATTTT. Amino acids: CASSYGGDEGDTQYF.

This clonotype showed up many times. The chain couples TRBV12-5 to TRBJ2-1, with D possibly being TRBD1 (6 bases). The CDR3 sequence is 13 residues long. Trimming stripped 5 bases from V and 9 bases from J, with 14 bases between. CDR1 and CDR2 (germline): LGHNT, FRNRAP. The CDR3 DNA reads TGTGCTAGTGGTCTGATGGGGGCTAGTGAGCAGTTCTTC. It encodes CASGLMGASEQFF.

V is TRBV29-1 and J is TRBJ2-7, with 8 bases lining up with TRBD2. The CDR3 is made up of 15 amino acids. Germline assignment: CDR1 SQVTM and CDR2 ANQGSEA. Trimming took 4 bases from V and 5 from J; bases not matched to a gene: 13. The CDR3 DNA reads TGCAGCGTTGGCGGCAGCGGGGGCTTTAGGGACGAGCAGTACTTC. It codes for CSVGGSGGFRDEQYF.

This clonotype was seen many times. The V gene is TRBV24-1, the J gene TRBJ2-1; 10 bases map to TRBD1. The CDR3 loop spans 15 amino acids. Germline V CDR1 and CDR2: KGHDR, SFDVKD. The V and J ends lost 4 bases and 5 bases, in that order; junction bases with no gene match: 4. CDR3 coding DNA: TGTGCCACCAGTGACTCCGGGACAGGGGACAATGAGCAGTTCTTC. Its translation is CATSDSGTGDNEQFF.

In this sample, this clonotype turned up many times. The V gene is TRBV7-9, the J gene TRBJ2-7; D may be TRBD1 (6 bases). V was trimmed by 5 bases and J by 5 bases, leaving 16 bases between them. The CDR3 is 14 residues long. Germline V gene data show CDR1 as SEHNR and CDR2 as FQNEAQ (reference sequence). CDR3 nucleotide sequence: TGTGCCAGCAGCCAAGCCAGGGGTTTCGACGAGCAGTACTTC. Its protein is CASSQARGFDEQYF.

The chain employs TRBV7-6 and TRBJ1-1, with D possibly matching TRBD1 (6 bases). CDR1 and CDR2 from the germline V gene are SGHVS and FNYEAQ. Trimming took off 5 bases at V and 9 bases at J, with 16 bases between the two ends. CDR3 length: 13 amino acids. CDR3 sequence (DNA): TGTGCCAGCAGCCCCGGTAGTGGGGGCCAAGCTTTCTTT. It yields the protein CASSPGSGGQAFF.